The 12 T cell receptor beta chains below come from one sample, sequenced in a study of blood T cell repertoires in COVID-19 (dated by TCRdb to the early 2020s). Receptor amplification or capture employed the immunoSEQ multiplex PCR assay. TCRdb mirrors the immuneACCESS table, restricted to in-frame sequences. Some clones are absent from its copies; in checked studies, under half trace to an unresolved V gene, and the reason for the others is unknown. The sample includes about 410,000 clones, with over 75% observed a single time. The ten largest clones take up about 1.4% of the sample. The specimen sequenced was peripheral blood. The receptors shown here come from a woman between 35 and 50 years old with COVID-19, enrolled during active disease.

V gene TRBV28 combines with J gene TRBJ1-2; D gene uncertain. Germline CDR1 MDHEN, CDR2 SYDVKM. V was pared by 5 bases and J by 5 bases, with 15 bases between. This CDR3 is 14 amino acids long. The CDR3 bases are TGTGCCAGCAGTGTAACCACAGCTTTATATGGCTACACCTTC. This encodes CASSVTTALYGYTF.

In nucleotides, the CDR3 is TGCGCCAGCAGTCAATCGGAGCCAGGGGAATTAGCTAACTATGGCTACACCTTC. This sequence encodes CASSQSEPGELANYGYTF. This chain links TRBV23-1 with TRBJ1-2; perhaps TRBD1 as D (6 bases). TRBV23-1 falls under the ORF class, with uncertain function. V was trimmed by 0 bases and J by 0 bases, leaving 17 bases between them. This CDR3 comprises 18 residues.

The count of this clone is one. The chain joins TRBV4-3 to TRBJ2-7; 9 bases align to TRBD2. The V gene's germline CDR1 is LGHNA and CDR2 YSLEER. J was trimmed by 8 bases and V by 0 bases; bases with no gene match: 8. The CDR3 runs 15 residues. The CDR3 is CASSQDPSGRSKQYF. The CDR3 DNA is TGCGCCAGCAGCCAAGATCCCAGCGGGAGGTCTAAGCAGTACTTC.

About this clone itself: The same CDR3 is also encoded by other DNA sequences in this sample. The chain is built from TRBV28 and TRBJ1-4, with D maybe TRBD1 (6 bases). Trimming shortened V by 5 bases and J by 2 bases, and 9 bases separated the two germline ends. The CDR3 totals 14 residues. The germline V gene has CDR1 MDHEN and CDR2 SYDVKM. The CDR3 loop reads CASSTRGTNEKLFF. In nucleotides, the CDR3 is TGTGCCAGCAGTACGAGGGGGACTAATGAAAAACTGTTTTTT.

The chain recombines TRBV27 with TRBJ1-2; D gene ambiguous. Trimming stripped 3 bases from V and 0 bases from J, with 5 bases between. Germline V gives CDR1 MNHEY, CDR2 SMNVEV (reference sequence). CDR3 length equals 13 residues. The CDR3 sequence: CASSFRTNYGYTF. The CDR3 bases are TGTGCCAGCAGTTTCAGGACTAACTATGGCTACACCTTC.

Written as DNA, the CDR3 is TGTGCCAGCAGCCAACGGACTAGCGGGAATCAACCTCTCGAGCAGTACTTC. Protein sequence: CASSQRTSGNQPLEQYF. The chain is built from TRBV14 and TRBJ2-7; 12 bases are a match to TRBD2. This CDR3 has 17 residues. V shed 2 bases and J 6 bases; nucleotides not matched to a gene: 11. Germline-derived CDR1 and CDR2 are SGHDN and FVKESK.

This rearrangement joins TRBV5-1 to TRBJ1-2; D might be TRBD1 (6 bases). Trimming pared 2 bases from V and 8 bases from J, leaving 13 bases between. CDR1 SGHRS and CDR2 YFSETQ come from the germline V gene. This CDR3 region has 13 residues. CDR3 coding DNA: TGCGCCAGCAGCTTTCTCCCAGGGGAAGGCTACACCTTC. This gives the protein CASSFLPGEGYTF.

This chain uses TRBV5-4 with TRBJ2-7; TRBD1 is a possible D gene (6 bases). Germline CDR1 and CDR2: SGHNT and YYREEE (reference sequence). V shed 0 bases and J shed 7 bases, with 17 bases lying between them. This CDR3 spans 15 amino acids. CDR3 nucleotide sequence: TGTGCCAGCAGCTTGGAACGGTCGGGACAAAGGGAGCAGTACTTC. This gives the protein CASSLERSGQREQYF.

The V gene is TRBV11-1, the J gene TRBJ1-1; TRBD1 agrees at 7 bases. The CDR3 length is 13 residues. Looked up from germline, CDR1 is SGHAT and CDR2 is FQDESV (reference sequence). V gave up 0 bases and J gave up 8 bases; unmatched junction bases: 3. Here the CDR3 reads CASSLAWDREAFF. The DNA for the CDR3 is TGTGCCAGCAGCTTAGCGTGGGACAGAGAAGCTTTCTTT.

This chain uses TRBV19 with TRBJ2-2, with 11 bases aligning to TRBD2. Germline V lookup: CDR1 LNHDA, CDR2 SQIVND (reference sequence). The CDR3 sequence is 17 residues long. The V gene end was trimmed by 5 bases and the J gene end by 1 base; junction bases not matched to a gene: 6. This CDR3 is CASSSGGTSGNTGELFF. The CDR3 bases are TGTGCCAGTAGTTCAGGAGGGACTAGCGGGAACACCGGGGAGCTGTTTTTT. Variable domain in full (rest from reference TRBV19 and TRBJ2-2): DGGITQSPKYLFRKEGQNVTLSCEQNLNHDAMYWYRQDPGQGLRLIYYSQIVNDFQKGDIAEGYSVSREKKESFPLTVTSAQKNPTAFYLCASSSGGTSGNTGELFFGEGSRLTVL.

As DNA, the CDR3 is TGTGCCAGCAGTTACCCCAGGGGACAGGAGTTAAACACTGAAGCTTTCTTT. This gives the protein CASSYPRGQELNTEAFF. The chain has TRBV6-2 or TRBV6-3 and TRBJ1-1; 8 bases align to TRBD1. V lost 2 bases and J lost 2; bases outside the gene matches: 10. Germline loops: CDR1 MNHEY, CDR2 SVGEGT. This CDR3 is 17 amino acids long.

This clone appeared a single time. The chain links TRBV20-1 to TRBJ2-7, with 7 positions matching TRBD1. This CDR3 is 11 amino acids long. V trimming: 3 bases; J trimming: 7 bases; junction bases outside the gene matches: 3. CDR1 and CDR2 from the germline V gene are DFQATT and SNEGSKA (reference sequence). The CDR3 DNA reads TGCAGTGCTAGTCTCAGGGGGGAGCAGTACTTC. Amino acids: CSASLRGEQYF.